Each of the 14 T cell receptor beta chains below was sequenced from the same sample in a study of T-cell memory formation after mild COVID-19. TCRdb ran MiXCR on the 5' RACE reads and lists one entry per CDR3 protein. The top ten hold approximately 23% of the sample, which has approximately 300,000 distinct CDR3 sequences, approximately 8% seen once. The sample taken for sequencing was PBMCs or a T cell subset sorted from them (not recorded which). Every receptor here comes from a man aged 18 to 29 who had mild COVID-19 (a few samples of this study predate the infection). Cell type and time point are not known.

This clonotype appeared a few times. This chain joins TRBV12-3 or TRBV12-4 and TRBJ2-7; 8 nucleotides line up with TRBD2. The CDR3 totals 14 residues. The V gene end was trimmed by 0 bases and the J gene end by 4 bases; junction bases not matched to a gene: 2. This CDR3 is CASSLATSAYEQYF. The DNA for the CDR3 is TGTGCCAGCAGTTTAGCGACTAGCGCGTACGAGCAGTACTTC.

The V and J genes are TRBV20-1 and TRBJ2-5; possible D gene TRBD2, 5 bases. V lost 3 bases to trimming and J lost 1 base, with 12 bases between them. The CDR3 spans 14 residues. Germline V gene sequence: CDR1 DFQATT, CDR2 SNEGSKA (reference sequence). CDR3 sequence (DNA): TGCAGTGCTAGTGTGTTGGACTTCCAAGAGACCCAGTACTTC. This sequence encodes CSASVLDFQETQYF.

V usage is TRBV7-9 and J usage is TRBJ1-1; D is ambiguous. The CDR3 is 12 amino acids. Germline-derived CDR1 and CDR2 are SEHNR and FQNEAQ (reference sequence). Trimming pared 1 base from V and 6 bases from J, leaving 6 bases between. Written as DNA, the CDR3 is TGTGCCAGCAGCTTAGGGGGTCCTGAAGCTTTCTTT. This translates into CASSLGGPEAFF.

The V and J genes are TRBV7-6 and TRBJ1-4, with 9 bases aligning to TRBD1. CDR3 length: 15 amino acids. From germline, CDR1 is SGHVS and CDR2 FNYEAQ. J lost 7 bases, V lost 3 bases, and 6 bases had no gene match. DNA for the CDR3: TGTGCCAGCAGCTTCCCGGGACAGGGAAGTGAAAAACTGTTTTTT. It specifies CASSFPGQGSEKLFF.

CDR3 in DNA: TGTGCCAGCAGTTACTCGATCGCAGCGGGTTCACCCCTCCACTTT. Translated, it gives CASSYSIAAGSPLHF. The V gene is TRBV6-5, the J gene TRBJ1-6; D is unresolved. The CDR3 has 15 residues. CDR1 is MNHEY and CDR2 is SVGAGI in the germline V gene. Trimming took off 0 bases at V and 9 bases at J, with 12 bases between the two ends.

This clonotype was seen more than once but under ten times. The rearrangement uses TRBV5-1 and TRBJ2-3; D perhaps matches TRBD1 (5 bases). V gave up 0 bases and J gave up 0 bases, with 8 bases separating them. Germline V lookup: CDR1 SGHRS, CDR2 YFSETQ. The CDR3 contains 15 residues. Here the CDR3 reads CASSLVTASTDTQYF. The CDR3 region has the DNA TGCGCCAGCAGCTTGGTGACAGCAAGCACAGATACGCAGTATTTT.

This clonotype was seen a handful of times. This chain joins TRBV5-1 and TRBJ2-1, with 9 bases matching TRBD2. V lost 0 bases and J lost 4; bases outside the gene matches: 2. Germline-derived CDR1 and CDR2 are SGHRS and YFSETQ. This CDR3 has 15 amino acids. The CDR3, as DNA: TGCGCCAGCAGCTTGGCTCTAGCGGGGTACAATGAGCAGTTCTTC. Protein: CASSLALAGYNEQFF.

This clonotype has more than one count but fewer than ten. The chain joins TRBV14 to TRBJ2-7; D is unresolved. Trimming removed 1 base from V and 0 bases from J, with 1 base in between. The germline gives CDR1 SGHDN, CDR2 FVKESK. The CDR3 is made up of 12 amino acids. CDR3: CASSQASYEQYF. DNA of the CDR3: TGTGCCAGCAGCCAAGCCTCCTACGAGCAGTACTTC.

Many counts were recorded for this clonotype. This chain links TRBV12-3 or TRBV12-4 with TRBJ2-3, with TRBD1 identical over 10 bases. J lost 6 bases, V lost 6 bases, and 6 bases had no gene match. This CDR3 spans 14 amino acids. CDR3 sequence: CASSQTGGRDTQYF. Written as DNA, the CDR3 is TGTGCCAGCAGCCAGACAGGGGGCAGGGATACGCAGTATTTT.

The chain recombines TRBV9 with TRBJ2-1; 9 positions agree with TRBD2. Germline V gene lookup returns CDR1 SGDLS and CDR2 YYNGEE. The trim removed 2 bases at V and 0 bases at J, leaving 12 bases unmatched. The CDR3 spans 19 residues. The CDR3 bases are TGTGCCAGCAGCGTCCGTAGCGGGGGCGTCTCAAGCTCCTACAATGAGCAGTTCTTC. It encodes CASSVRSGGVSSSYNEQFF.

The chain carries TRBV25-1 and TRBJ1-2; no definite D call. This CDR3 region has 14 residues. V was shortened by 3 bases and J by 4 bases, with 12 bases between the two germline ends. The germline gives CDR1 MGHDK, CDR2 SYGVNS. The chain's CDR3 is CASSESGLGYGYTF. CDR3 sequence (DNA): TGTGCCAGCAGTGAGTCCGGTCTGGGCTATGGCTACACCTTC.

This clonotype was seen more than once but under ten times. The chain employs TRBV18 and TRBJ2-7; TRBD1 matches at 7 bases. V shed 6 bases and J 0 bases; nucleotides not matched to a gene: 8. CDR1 KGHSH and CDR2 LQKENI come from the germline V gene. This CDR3 has 15 amino acids. For the CDR3, the DNA is TGTGCCAGCTCGAGGACAGGTCAGGGCTCCTACGAGCAGTACGTC. Encoded protein: CASSRTGQGSYEQYV.

This clonotype came up many times. The chain links TRBV6-2 or TRBV6-3 to TRBJ2-1; TRBD2 matches at 12 bases. J lost 0 bases, V lost 10 bases, and 4 bases had no gene match. Germline V CDR1 and CDR2: MNHEY, SVGEGT. The CDR3 is made up of 15 amino acids. The CDR3 loop is CAKTSGGISYNEQFF. The CDR3 coding sequence is TGTGCCAAGACTAGCGGGGGTATCTCCTACAATGAGCAGTTCTTC.

The chain joins TRBV4-1 to TRBJ1-3; D may be TRBD1 (5 bases). From germline, CDR1 is MGHRA and CDR2 YSYEKL. The CDR3 is made up of 16 amino acids. V was clipped by 3 bases and J by 0 bases, with 12 bases between them. The CDR3 DNA reads as TGCGCCAGCAGCCAGAGGGACGTCCCCTCTGGAAACACCATATATTTT. Translating gives CASSQRDVPSGNTIYF.